The next 5 T cell receptor beta chains were all read from a single sample in a study of regulatory dendritic cells for organ transplantation. Sequenced by immunoSEQ multiplex PCR; TCRdb stores in-frame clones only, minus some. Of approximately 12,000 clones in the sample, approximately 79% were seen once. These receptors have no known antigen. Allogeneic regulatory or mature dendritic cells were co-cultured for roughly five days with CFSE-labeled sorted T cells at 1:10. Material for sequencing was naive CD8+ T cells from blood cultured with regulatory dendritic cells. Subset denoted: CD45RA+ naive T cells. The receptor set was obtained from a human donor in good health.

In this sample, this clone is medium-sized (0.01 to 0.1%). This rearrangement joins TRBV11-2 to TRBJ1-2, with 7 nucleotides matching TRBD1. The CDR3 consists of 14 residues. The V gene's germline CDR1 is SGHAT and CDR2 FQNNGV. The ends lost 6 bases at V and 4 bases at J; junction bases unmatched: 8. The chain's CDR3 is CASSSGQIVYGYTF. The CDR3 DNA follows: TGTGCCAGCAGTTCGGGACAGATCGTCTATGGCTACACCTTC.

The rearrangement uses TRBV29-1 and TRBJ2-3, with D tentatively TRBD1 (6 bases). CDR1 is SQVTM and CDR2 is ANQGSEA in the germline V gene. Trimming removed 4 bases at V and 13 bases at J, with 12 bases between. The CDR3 is 10 amino acids. This CDR3 reads CSVVGAGEYF. CDR3 coding DNA: TGCAGCGTTGTCGGGGCAGGGGAGTATTTT.

The chain combines TRBV7-9 with TRBJ1-1, with TRBD1 matching over 9 bases. With V trimmed by 6 bases and J by 11 bases, 19 bases remained unmatched. The CDR3 is 16 residues long. From germline, CDR1 is SEHNR and CDR2 FQNEAQ (reference sequence). CDR3 sequence: CASSFFPEDRGRGAFF. The CDR3 nucleotides read TGTGCCAGCAGTTTTTTTCCCGAGGACAGGGGACGGGGGGCTTTCTTT.

The V gene is TRBV7-6, the J gene TRBJ2-7; unclear D gene. The CDR3 spans 14 residues. In germline, CDR1 is SGHVS, CDR2 FNYEAQ. V lost 5 bases, J lost 2 bases, and 13 bases lay in between. The CDR3 sequence is CASSPAGFPYEQYF. CDR3 DNA: TGTGCCAGCAGCCCCGCCGGGTTCCCCTACGAGCAGTACTTC.

The V and J genes are TRBV7-8 and TRBJ2-7, with TRBD2 as a possible D gene (5 bases). In germline, CDR1 is SGHVS, CDR2 FQNEAQ. The CDR3 extends over 13 amino acids. V was cut by 2 bases and J by 6 bases, with 11 bases left in between. The CDR3, as DNA: TGTGCCAGCAGCTTACTCTCCCGGGGCGAGCAGTACTTC. Amino acids: CASSLLSRGEQYF.